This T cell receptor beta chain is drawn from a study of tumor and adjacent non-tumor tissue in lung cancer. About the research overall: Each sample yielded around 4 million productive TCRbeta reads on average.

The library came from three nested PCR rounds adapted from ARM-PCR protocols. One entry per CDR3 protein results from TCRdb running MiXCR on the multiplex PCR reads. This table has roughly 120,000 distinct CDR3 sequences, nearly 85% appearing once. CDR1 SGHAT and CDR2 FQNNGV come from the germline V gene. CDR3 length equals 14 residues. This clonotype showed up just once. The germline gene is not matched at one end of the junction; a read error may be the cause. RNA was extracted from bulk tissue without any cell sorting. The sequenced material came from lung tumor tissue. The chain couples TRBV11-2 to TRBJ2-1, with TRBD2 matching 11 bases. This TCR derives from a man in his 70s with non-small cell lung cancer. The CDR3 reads CASTLAGGNSEQFF. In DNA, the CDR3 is TGTGCCAGCACCTTAGCGGGGGGGAACAGTGAGCAGTTCTTC.